Detailed here is one T cell receptor beta chain. Its antigen is undetermined. Investigators took RNA and DNA out together from 20-30 mg of unsorted bulk tissue. Germline CDR1 is SGHAT and CDR2 is FQNNGV. The CDR3 is made up of 16 amino acids. Between the trimmed V and J ends, which lost 8 bases and 5 bases, there was a span of 24 bases. Priming with a constant-region primer yielded TCR beta cDNA from 450 to 550 ng total RNA. Each TCR beta library was derived from three nested multiplex PCR rounds that employed slightly modified ARM-PCR. TRBV1-TRBV30 forward and Cbeta reverse primers drove the first two approximately 10-cycle rounds. TCRdb ran MiXCR on the multiplex PCR reads and lists one entry per CDR3 protein. Seen here are roughly 86,000 distinct CDR3 sequences, approximately 68% observed once, and the top ten hold around 30%. The source of the sample is a study of tumor-infiltrating lymphocytes in primary liver carcinoma. Whole-study findings and limits: Reduced overlap was seen in tumor-adjacent and tumor-blood pairs versus tumor region pairs.

This clonotype originated in a man aged 40-49 years with primary liver carcinoma and hepatitis B virus infection. Specimen: tumor-adjacent normal liver tissue. The chain is built from TRBV11-2 and TRBJ2-5; perhaps TRBD2 as D (6 bases). Written as DNA, the CDR3 is TGTGCCAGCGGATCCCGGGACTCGGCCCATGAGGAGACCCAGTACTTC. It specifies CASGSRDSAHEETQYF.